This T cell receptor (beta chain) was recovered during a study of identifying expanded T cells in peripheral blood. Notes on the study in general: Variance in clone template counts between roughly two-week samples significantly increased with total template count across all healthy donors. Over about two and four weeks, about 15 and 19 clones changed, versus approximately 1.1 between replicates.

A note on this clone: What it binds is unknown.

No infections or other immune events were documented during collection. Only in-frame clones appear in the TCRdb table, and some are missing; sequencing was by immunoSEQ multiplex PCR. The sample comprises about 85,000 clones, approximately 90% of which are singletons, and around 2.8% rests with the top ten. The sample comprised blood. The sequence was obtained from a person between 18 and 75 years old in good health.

CDR3 bases: TGTGCCAGCAGCTCAGGGGGTGGCTATGGCTACACCTTC. It is translated as CASSSGGGYGYTF. This chain links TRBV5-8 with TRBJ1-2, with 7 bases identical to TRBD1. The V segment lost 3 bases and the J segment 4 bases; nucleotides outside the gene matches: 3. This CDR3 comprises 13 residues. Per the germline V gene, CDR1 is SGHTS and CDR2 is YDEGEE.